The rows below give T cell receptor beta chains drawn from one sample of a study of blood T cell repertoires in COVID-19. Some clones are missing from TCRdb's copy, which holds only in-frame ones; the method was immunoSEQ multiplex PCR. The sample has roughly 100,000 clones; 75% to 90% are singletons. The sequenced sample consisted of peripheral blood. The receptors originated from a woman aged 70-85 years with acute or convalescent COVID-19. Both conserved end residues are part of each CDR3. A D gene is named only where the DNA matches it firmly. Clone size is given for some rows only: seen once, a few or many times, or a class if the clone is expanded.

j_call | clone_size | v_call | d_call | cdr3_nt | cdr3_aa
TRBJ2-1 | - | TRBV6-6 | TRBD1 | TGTGCCAGCAGTTCCTGGACAGGGGCCTACAATGAGCAGTTCTTC | CASSSWTGAYNEQFF
TRBJ2-2 | - | TRBV5-1 | TRBD2 | TGCGCCAGCAGCCTGGGACTAGCGGGGGGGCCGAACACCGGGGAGCTGTTTTTT | CASSLGLAGGPNTGELFF
TRBJ2-2 | - | TRBV7-7 | - | TGTGCCAGCAGCCAGCGACCCAGGGGGAACACCGGGGAGCTGTTTTTT | CASSQRPRGNTGELFF
TRBJ1-5 | - | TRBV6-4 | - | TGTGCCAGCAGTGACTCTGGGGCTCCCAATCAGCCCCAGCATTTT | CASSDSGAPNQPQHF
TRBJ2-1 | - | TRBV24-1 | - | TGTGCCACCAGTGATGTCATGTACAATGAGCAGTTCTTC | CATSDVMYNEQFF
TRBJ1-6 | - | TRBV2 | - | TGTGCCAGCAGTGGTAACAGGATAAATTCACCCCTCCACTTT | CASSGNRINSPLHF
TRBJ1-6 | - | TRBV5-1 | TRBD1 | TGCGCCAGCAGCCCCGGACAGGGGGGAAGCTCCTATAATTCACCCCTCCACTTT | CASSPGQGGSSYNSPLHF
TRBJ1-4 | - | TRBV7-8 | - | TGTGCCAGCAGCGGTAAATCTGGTTTCCAGAATGAAAAACTGTTTTTT | CASSGKSGFQNEKLFF
TRBJ1-2 | - | TRBV6-6 | TRBD1 | TGTGCCAGCAGGGGACAGGGGGATCTGTATGGCTACACCTTC | CASRGQGDLYGYTF
TRBJ2-4 | - | TRBV5-5 | TRBD1 | TGTGCCAGCAGCATGGGAGGACAGGGAAACATTCAGTACTTC | CASSMGGQGNIQYF
TRBJ1-2 | once | TRBV6-6 | TRBD1 | TGTGCCAGCAGTCCGACAGGGGGCCATGGCTACACCTTC | CASSPTGGHGYTF
TRBJ2-1 | - | TRBV28 | - | TGTGCCAGCAGTTTGCCGGGAGCAGGCTACAATGAGCAGTTCTTC | CASSLPGAGYNEQFF
TRBJ2-7 | - | TRBV30 | TRBD2 | TGTGCCTGGAGAGCTAAGGGACTAGCGGGAGGGGACGGCGGGATCGGGTACGAGCAGTACTTC | CAWRAKGLAGGDGGIGYEQYF
TRBJ2-6 | few | TRBV10-2 | TRBD1 | TGCGCCAGCCGAGGGACAGGGGGCTCTGGGGCCAACGTCCTGACTTTC | CASRGTGGSGANVLTF
TRBJ1-6 | - | TRBV30 | - | TGTGCCTGGAGTGTACGCGGGGCCCAAGCATTCCCCCTCCACTTT | CAWSVRGAQAFPLHF
TRBJ1-2 | - | TRBV6-5 | - | TGTGCCAGCAGTTACTCGAGCCGAACCCACTATGGCTACACCTTC | CASSYSSRTHYGYTF
TRBJ2-1 | once | TRBV19 | TRBD2 | TGTGCCAGTAGTCGGCGGGCGGGAGGACCTAATGAGCAGTTCTTC | CASSRRAGGPNEQFF
TRBJ1-2 | - | TRBV6-6 | - | TGTGCCAGCAGCCCCCGGCGGGACTATGGCTACACCTTC | CASSPRRDYGYTF
TRBJ2-1 | - | TRBV6-1 | TRBD2 | TGTGCCAGCAGTGTAGCGGGAGACGTCTACAATGAGCAGTTCTTC | CASSVAGDVYNEQFF
TRBJ1-2 | - | TRBV28 | - | TGTGCCAGCAGTTTGTCAGGGGTCTATGGCTACACCTTC | CASSLSGVYGYTF
TRBJ1-2 | - | TRBV5-6 | TRBD1 | TGTGCCAGCAGCACTAACAGGGGGTCGGGAGGCTACACCTTC | CASSTNRGSGGYTF
TRBJ1-5 | - | TRBV19 | - | TGTGCCAGTAGTATGGTCGCGGGAATTGCGAACAATCAGCCCCAGCATTTT | CASSMVAGIANNQPQHF
TRBJ2-1 | - | TRBV27 | - | TGTGCCAGCAGTTTAGCGGGAAATGGTGAGCAGTTCTTC | CASSLAGNGEQFF
TRBJ2-1 | - | TRBV29-1 | TRBD2 | TGCAGCGTTGAGTCCCGGGGGGATTCCTACAATGAGCAGTTCTTC | CSVESRGDSYNEQFF
TRBJ2-3 | - | TRBV28 | - | TGTGCCAGCATGTCGCAGGGCATAAGGTCGCAGTATTTT | CASMSQGIRSQYF
TRBJ2-5 | - | TRBV3-1/TRBV3-2 | - | TGTGCCAGCAGCTCCCGACGGGAAGAGACCCAGTACTTC | CASSSRREETQYF
TRBJ2-7 | - | TRBV20-1 | TRBD2 | TGCAGTGCTAGTCCTAGCGGGATCGAGCAGTACTTC | CSASPSGIEQYF
TRBJ1-2 | - | TRBV5-4 | TRBD1 | TGTGCCAGCAGCTCCTCTGAGGGGGCGCGCTATGGCTACACCTTC | CASSSSEGARYGYTF
TRBJ1-3 | - | TRBV6-5 | - | TGTGCCAGCAGTTACGGAGACTCTGGAAACACCATATATTTT | CASSYGDSGNTIYF
TRBJ1-2 | - | TRBV19 | - | TGTGCCAGTAATCGACAGTTGGATGGCTACACCTTC | CASNRQLDGYTF
TRBJ2-5 | - | TRBV5-1 | - | TGCGCCAGCAGCTTGGAGGCGGGGCGGCGGGAGACCCAGTACTTC | CASSLEAGRRETQYF
TRBJ2-1 | - | TRBV4-1 | TRBD2 | TGCGCCAGCAGCCAAGATAGGCTAGCGGTCTCCTACAATGAGCAGTTCTTC | CASSQDRLAVSYNEQFF
TRBJ2-3 | - | TRBV5-5 | - | TGTGCCAGCACCCGGGCTGGTTTACAGGGGCAGTATTTT | CASTRAGLQGQYF
TRBJ1-2 | - | TRBV5-1 | TRBD1 | TGCGCCAGCAGCTCTTCTGGGACAGGGAACTATGGCTACACCTTC | CASSSSGTGNYGYTF
TRBJ1-4 | - | TRBV10-3 | - | TGTGCCATCAGTGAGTCGACGGGAAATGAAAAACTGTTTTTT | CAISESTGNEKLFF
TRBJ1-6 | few | TRBV7-9 | - | TGTGCCAGCACCGCCGGGGGGAATAATTCACCCCTCCACTTT | CASTAGGNNSPLHF
TRBJ1-2 | - | TRBV7-9 | - | TGTGCCAGCAGCCCCCCCGCCGGCTATGGCTACACCTTC | CASSPPAGYGYTF
TRBJ1-5 | - | TRBV30 | - | TGTGCCTGGACCGGGCAGGGGATCGATCAGCCCCAGCATTTT | CAWTGQGIDQPQHF
TRBJ1-6 | - | TRBV25-1 | - | TGTGCCAGCAGTGAATTTAACGGGTCTAATTCACCCCTCCACTTT | CASSEFNGSNSPLHF
TRBJ1-4 | - | TRBV29-1 | - | TGCAGCGTTGTTCAGGGTGCAACTAATGAAAAACTGTTTTTT | CSVVQGATNEKLFF
TRBJ1-5 | - | TRBV5-5 | TRBD1 | TGTGCCAGCAGTTACGGACAGGGCAATCAGCCCCAGCATTTT | CASSYGQGNQPQHF
TRBJ2-3 | - | TRBV15 | TRBD1 | TGTGCCACCAGCAGAGATCCGGGACAGGGCACAGATACGCAGTATTTT | CATSRDPGQGTDTQYF
TRBJ1-2 | - | TRBV13 | TRBD1 | TGTGCCAGCAGCCGGGGACAGGGATCCTATGGCTACACCTTC | CASSRGQGSYGYTF
TRBJ1-5 | - | TRBV27 | TRBD1 | TGTGCCAGCAGTTGGACAGGTGCTTATAGCAATCAGCCCCAGCATTTT | CASSWTGAYSNQPQHF
TRBJ2-7 | - | TRBV29-1 | TRBD1 | TGCAGCGTGAAGGGACAGTCCCCGCAGGGGCAGTACTTC | CSVKGQSPQGQYF
TRBJ1-3 | - | TRBV7-9 | TRBD1 | TGTGCCAGCAGCTTGGGACAGGGAGGGGAAGGAGGCACCATATATTTT | CASSLGQGGEGGTIYF
TRBJ1-6 | - | TRBV6-5 | - | TGTGCCAGCAGTACCCCCATCAGGGGCACACCCCTCCACTTT | CASSTPIRGTPLHF
TRBJ1-1 | - | TRBV5-1 | - | TGCGCCAGCAGCTCGCCGGGGGAGGCCAGCACTGAAGCTTTCTTT | CASSSPGEASTEAFF
TRBJ1-1 | - | TRBV18 | - | TGTGCCAGCTCACCACCCTTAGGACAGCAGAACACTGAAGCTTTCTTT | CASSPPLGQQNTEAFF
TRBJ1-2 | - | TRBV25-1 | - | TGTGCCAGCAGTGAACCAGGGTCTGGTGGCTACACCTTC | CASSEPGSGGYTF
TRBJ1-5 | - | TRBV29-1 | - | TGCAGCGTTCAACTCTATAGCAATCAGCCCCAGCATTTT | CSVQLYSNQPQHF